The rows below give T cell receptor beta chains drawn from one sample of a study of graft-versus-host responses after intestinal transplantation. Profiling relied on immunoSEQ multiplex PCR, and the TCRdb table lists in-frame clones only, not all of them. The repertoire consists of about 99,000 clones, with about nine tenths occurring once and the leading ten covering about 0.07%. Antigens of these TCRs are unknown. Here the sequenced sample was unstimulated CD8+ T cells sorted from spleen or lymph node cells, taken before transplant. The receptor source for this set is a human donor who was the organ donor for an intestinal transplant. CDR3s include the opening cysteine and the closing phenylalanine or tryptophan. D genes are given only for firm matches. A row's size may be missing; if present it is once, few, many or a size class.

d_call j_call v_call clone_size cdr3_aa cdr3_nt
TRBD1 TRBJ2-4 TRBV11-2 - CASSQGWTGLKVASIQYF TGTGCCAGCAGCCAGGGGTGGACAGGGCTAAAGGTTGCTAGCATTCAGTACTTC
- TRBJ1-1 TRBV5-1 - CASSLWQTDTEAFF TGCGCCAGCAGCTTGTGGCAGACTGACACTGAAGCTTTCTTT
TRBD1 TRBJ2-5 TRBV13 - CASTFEGSDREYF TGTGCCAGCACCTTCGAGGGTTCGGACAGGGAGTACTTC
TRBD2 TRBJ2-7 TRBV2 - CASSEAWTSGTYEQYF TGTGCCAGCAGTGAAGCATGGACTAGCGGGACCTACGAGCAGTACTTC
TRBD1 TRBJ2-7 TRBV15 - CATRYDRGPSREQYF TGTGCCACTAGATATGACAGGGGACCATCTCGCGAGCAGTACTTC
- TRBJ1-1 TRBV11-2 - CASSPYIPQGSGDTEAFF TGTGCCAGCAGCCCATACATACCCCAGGGTTCGGGTGACACTGAAGCTTTCTTT
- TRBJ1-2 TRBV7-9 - CASSSWTEGYTF TGTGCCAGCAGCTCCTGGACAGAGGGCTACACCTTC
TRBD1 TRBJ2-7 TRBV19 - CASSAVGQSYF TGTGCCAGTAGCGCCGTGGGACAGTCCTACTTC
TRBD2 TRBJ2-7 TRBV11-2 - CASSGLGAESSYEQYF TGTGCCAGCAGCGGACTAGGGGCGGAGAGCTCCTACGAGCAGTACTTC
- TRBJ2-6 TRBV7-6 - CASSLGPKEYSGANVLTF TGTGCCAGCAGCTTAGGACCGAAGGAGTACTCTGGGGCCAACGTCCTGACTTTC
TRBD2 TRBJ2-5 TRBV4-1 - CASSQDLEGLAGAGYQETQYF TGCGCCAGCAGCCAAGATTTAGAGGGACTAGCGGGGGCGGGGTACCAAGAGACCCAGTACTTC
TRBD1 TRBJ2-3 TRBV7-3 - CASSLDRGPSDTQYF TGTGCCAGCAGCCTGGACAGGGGGCCTTCGGATACGCAGTATTTT
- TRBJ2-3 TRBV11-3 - CASSLGFQATDTQYF TGTGCCAGCAGCTTAGGATTTCAAGCGACAGATACGCAGTATTTT
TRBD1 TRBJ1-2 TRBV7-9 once CASSSGQGPFYGYTF TGTGCCAGCAGCTCCGGACAGGGCCCTTTCTATGGCTACACCTTC
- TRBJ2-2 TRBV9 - CASSDYDLTKPGELFF TGTGCCAGCAGCGATTACGACTTGACTAAACCCGGGGAGCTGTTTTTT
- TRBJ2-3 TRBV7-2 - CASSRELRMRTQYF TGTGCCAGCAGCCGGGAACTGAGGATGCGTACGCAGTATTTT
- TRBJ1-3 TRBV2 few CASKVGASSGNTIYF TGTGCCAGCAAGGTGGGGGCCAGCTCTGGAAACACCATATATTTT
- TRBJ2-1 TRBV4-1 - CASSQGGASSYNEQFF TGCGCCAGCAGCCAAGGCGGGGCGAGCTCCTACAATGAGCAGTTCTTC
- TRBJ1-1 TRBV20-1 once CSSPFNTEAFF TGCAGTTCCCCATTTAACACTGAAGCTTTCTTT
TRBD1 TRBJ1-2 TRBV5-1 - CASSVTGVAYGYTF TGCGCCAGCAGCGTGACAGGGGTTGCATATGGCTACACCTTC
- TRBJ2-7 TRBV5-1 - CASSLVDSPYEQYF TGCGCCAGCAGCTTGGTGGACAGCCCCTACGAGCAGTACTTC
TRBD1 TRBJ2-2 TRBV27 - CASSLWGTASTGELFF TGTGCCAGCAGTTTATGGGGGACAGCGTCCACCGGGGAGCTGTTTTTT
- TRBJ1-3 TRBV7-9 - CASSYYRDTIYF TGTGCCAGCAGCTATTACCGGGACACCATATATTTT
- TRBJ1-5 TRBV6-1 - CASSEAVRGGQPQHF TGTGCCAGCAGTGAAGCTGTGCGGGGGGGGCAGCCCCAGCATTTT
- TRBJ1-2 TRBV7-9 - CASSQLRYFNYGYTF TGTGCCAGCAGCCAACTACGGTATTTTAACTATGGCTACACCTTC
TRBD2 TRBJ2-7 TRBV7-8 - CASSFLGVAGAEQYF TGTGCCAGCAGCTTCCTCGGGGTAGCGGGAGCCGAGCAGTACTTC
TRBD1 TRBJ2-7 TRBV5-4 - CASSTRQGTYEQYF TGTGCCAGCAGCACAAGACAGGGGACCTACGAGCAGTACTTC
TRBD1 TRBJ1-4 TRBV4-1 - CASSLDRVIIATNEKLFF TGCGCCAGCAGCCTCGACAGGGTAATTATTGCAACTAATGAAAAACTGTTTTTT
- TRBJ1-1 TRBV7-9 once CASSFWGDGTPEAFF TGTGCCAGCAGCTTTTGGGGAGACGGAACACCTGAAGCTTTCTTT
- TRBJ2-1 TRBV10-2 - CASSESPYRANEQFF TGCGCCAGCAGTGAGTCGCCATATAGAGCCAATGAGCAGTTCTTC
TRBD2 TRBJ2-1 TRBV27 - CASTNRLAGIWYNEQFF TGTGCCAGCACCAACAGGCTAGCGGGTATTTGGTACAATGAGCAGTTCTTC
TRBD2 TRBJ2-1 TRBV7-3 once CASSLNGLATYNEQFF TGTGCCAGCAGCTTGAATGGACTAGCAACCTACAATGAGCAGTTCTTC
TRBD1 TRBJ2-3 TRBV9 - CASSGMDRASTDTQYF TGTGCCAGCAGCGGGATGGACAGGGCTAGCACAGATACGCAGTATTTT
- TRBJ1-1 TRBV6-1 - CASSDWGGPGTEAFF TGTGCCAGCAGTGATTGGGGGGGGCCGGGCACTGAAGCTTTCTTT
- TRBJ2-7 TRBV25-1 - CASSDPGYEQYF TGTGCCAGCAGTGATCCAGGGTACGAGCAGTACTTC
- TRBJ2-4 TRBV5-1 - CASRSDNGDWLSENIQYF TGCGCCAGCAGGAGCGATAACGGGGACTGGCTTTCGGAAAACATTCAGTACTTC
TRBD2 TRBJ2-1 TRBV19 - CASSLSGGRYNEQFF TGTGCCAGTAGTCTTAGCGGGGGACGCTACAATGAGCAGTTCTTC
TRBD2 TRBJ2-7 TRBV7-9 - CASSPGTSAQTYEQYF TGTGCCAGCAGCCCCGGAACTAGCGCACAGACCTACGAGCAGTACTTC
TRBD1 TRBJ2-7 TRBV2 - CASSVAGGGYEQYF TGTGCCAGCAGTGTAGCAGGGGGCGGCTACGAGCAGTACTTC
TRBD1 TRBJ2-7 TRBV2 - CASSRDRGFYEQYF TGTGCCAGCTCGCGGGACAGGGGTTTCTACGAGCAGTACTTC
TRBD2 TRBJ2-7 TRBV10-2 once CASSARSIRGSYYEQYF TGCGCCAGCAGCGCTCGGTCCATTCGCGGGAGTTACTACGAGCAGTACTTC
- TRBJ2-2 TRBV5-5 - CASSFPEAPGELFF TGTGCCAGCAGCTTTCCGGAGGCCCCCGGGGAGCTGTTTTTT
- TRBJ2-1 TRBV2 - CASSETGQWDEQFF TGTGCCAGCAGTGAAACAGGGCAGTGGGATGAGCAGTTCTTC
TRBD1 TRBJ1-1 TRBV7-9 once CASTQDRIVNTEAFF TGTGCCAGCACCCAGGACAGGATCGTGAACACTGAAGCTTTCTTT
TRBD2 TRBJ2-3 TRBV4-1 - CASSQDLASGGYPDTQYF TGCGCCAGCAGCCAAGATCTGGCCAGCGGGGGGTACCCAGATACGCAGTATTTT
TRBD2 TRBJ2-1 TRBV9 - CASSPGLAGHEQFF TGTGCCAGCAGTCCGGGACTAGCAGGGCATGAGCAGTTCTTC
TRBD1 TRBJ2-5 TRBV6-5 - CATADRGQQETQYF TGTGCCACCGCGGACAGGGGGCAACAAGAGACCCAGTACTTC